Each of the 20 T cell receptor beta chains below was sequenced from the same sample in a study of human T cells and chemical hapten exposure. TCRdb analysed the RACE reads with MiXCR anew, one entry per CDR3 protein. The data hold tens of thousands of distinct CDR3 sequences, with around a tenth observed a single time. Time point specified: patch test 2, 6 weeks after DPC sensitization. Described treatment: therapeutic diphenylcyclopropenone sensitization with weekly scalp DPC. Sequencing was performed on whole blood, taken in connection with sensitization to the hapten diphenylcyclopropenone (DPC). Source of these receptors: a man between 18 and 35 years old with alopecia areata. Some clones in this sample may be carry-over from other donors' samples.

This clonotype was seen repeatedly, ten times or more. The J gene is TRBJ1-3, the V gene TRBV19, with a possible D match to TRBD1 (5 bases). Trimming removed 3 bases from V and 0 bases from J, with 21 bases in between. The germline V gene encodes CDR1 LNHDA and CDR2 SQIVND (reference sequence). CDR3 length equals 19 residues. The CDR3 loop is CASSIATGQAIFSGNTIYF. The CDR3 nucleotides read TGTGCCAGTAGTATCGCCACGGGGCAAGCAATCTTCTCTGGAAACACCATATATTTT.

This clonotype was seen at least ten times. This CDR3 is CASSSTMDRGFTYEQYF. As DNA, the CDR3 is TGTGCCAGCAGCTCTACTATGGACAGGGGTTTTACCTACGAGCAGTACTTC. This rearrangement joins TRBV5-6 to TRBJ2-7; 9 bases agree with TRBD1. The CDR3 has 17 residues. Germline V gene sequence: CDR1 SGHDT, CDR2 YYEEEE. J lost 2 bases, V lost 3 bases, and 12 bases had no gene match.

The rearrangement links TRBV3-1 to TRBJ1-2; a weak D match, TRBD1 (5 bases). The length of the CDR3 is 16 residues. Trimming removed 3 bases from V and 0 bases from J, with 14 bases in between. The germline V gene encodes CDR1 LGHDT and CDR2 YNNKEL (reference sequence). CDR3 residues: CASSHPRDGANYGYTF. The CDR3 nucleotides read TGTGCCAGCAGCCATCCCCGGGACGGAGCTAACTATGGCTACACCTTC.

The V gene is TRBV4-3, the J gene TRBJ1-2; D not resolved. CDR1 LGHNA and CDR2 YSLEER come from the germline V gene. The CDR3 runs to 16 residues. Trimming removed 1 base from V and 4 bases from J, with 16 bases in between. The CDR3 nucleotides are TGCGCCAGCAGCCAAGGGCAGACAACTCACACCTATGGCTACACCTTC. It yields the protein CASSQGQTTHTYGYTF.

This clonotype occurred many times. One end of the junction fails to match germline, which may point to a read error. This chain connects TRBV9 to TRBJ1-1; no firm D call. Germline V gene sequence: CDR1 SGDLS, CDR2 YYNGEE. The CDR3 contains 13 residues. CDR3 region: CASSWTLNTEAFF. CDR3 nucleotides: TGTGCCAGCAGCTGGACGCTGAACACTGAGGCTTTCTTT.

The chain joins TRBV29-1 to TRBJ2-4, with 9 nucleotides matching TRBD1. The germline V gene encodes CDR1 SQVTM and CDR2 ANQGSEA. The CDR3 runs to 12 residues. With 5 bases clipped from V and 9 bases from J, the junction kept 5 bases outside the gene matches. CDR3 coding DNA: TGCAGCGTTTTTGGGACAGGGTCCATTCAGTACTTC. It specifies CSVFGTGSIQYF.

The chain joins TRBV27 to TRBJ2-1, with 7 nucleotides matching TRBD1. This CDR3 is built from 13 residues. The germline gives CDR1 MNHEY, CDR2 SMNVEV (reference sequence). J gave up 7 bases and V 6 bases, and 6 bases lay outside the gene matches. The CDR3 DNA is TGTGCCAGCAGCTTCTTACAGGGGAATGAGCAGTTCTTC. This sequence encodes CASSFLQGNEQFF.

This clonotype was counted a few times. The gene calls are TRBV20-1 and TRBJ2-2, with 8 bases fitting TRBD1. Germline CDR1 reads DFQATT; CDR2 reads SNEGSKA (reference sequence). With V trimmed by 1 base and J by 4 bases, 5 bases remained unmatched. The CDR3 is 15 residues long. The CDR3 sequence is CSARAGGPGTGELFF. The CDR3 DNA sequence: TGCAGTGCTAGAGCAGGGGGCCCTGGCACCGGGGAGCTGTTTTTT.

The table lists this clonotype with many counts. CDR3: CASSRSEAGTDTQYF. As DNA, the CDR3 is TGTGCCAGCAGCCGGTCGGAGGCAGGCACAGATACGCAGTATTTT. This chain uses TRBV7-9 with TRBJ2-3, with D perhaps TRBD2 (5 bases). V lost 5 bases and J lost 1, with 13 bases in between. The V gene's germline CDR1 is SEHNR and CDR2 FQNEAQ (reference sequence). The length of the CDR3 is 15 residues. The full variable domain, rest sourced from reference TRBV7-9 and TRBJ2-3, is DTGVSQNPRHKITKRGQNVTFRCDPISEHNRLYWYRQTLGQGPEFLTYFQNEAQLEKSRLLSDRFSAERPKGSFSTLEIQRTEQGDSAMYLCASSRSEAGTDTQYFGPGTRLTVL.

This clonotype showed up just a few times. Here the CDR3 DNA reads TGTGCCAGTAGTCGAGGCAGCCCCTACGAGCAGTACTTC. As protein: CASSRGSPYEQYF. The rearrangement links TRBV19 to TRBJ2-7, with no clear D. This CDR3 has 13 amino acids. Germline V gene lookup returns CDR1 LNHDA and CDR2 SQIVND (reference sequence). Trimming left V 5 bases short and J 2 bases short, with 10 bases between.

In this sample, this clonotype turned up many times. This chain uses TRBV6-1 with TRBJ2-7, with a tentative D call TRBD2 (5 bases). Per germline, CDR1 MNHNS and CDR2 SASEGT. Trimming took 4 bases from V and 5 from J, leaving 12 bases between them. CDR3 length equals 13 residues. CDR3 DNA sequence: TGTGCCAGCAGTGTGGGGAACGGGAACGAGCAGTACGTC. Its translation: CASSVGNGNEQYV.

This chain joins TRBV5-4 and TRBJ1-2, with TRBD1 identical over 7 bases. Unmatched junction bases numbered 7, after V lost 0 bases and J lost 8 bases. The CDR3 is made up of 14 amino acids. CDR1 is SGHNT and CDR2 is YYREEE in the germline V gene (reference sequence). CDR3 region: CASSLVQGGYGYTF. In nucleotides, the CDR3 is TGTGCCAGCAGCTTGGTGCAGGGGGGTTACGGCTACACCTTC.

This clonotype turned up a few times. In nucleotides, the CDR3 is TGTGCCAGCAGTCCGAGAGGTATAGGACTAGCGGGGACCAAAAACATTCAGTACTTC. As protein: CASSPRGIGLAGTKNIQYF. This chain uses TRBV12-3 or TRBV12-4 with TRBJ2-4; 12 nucleotides agree with TRBD2. V was clipped by 5 bases and J by 2 bases; unmatched bases: 13. CDR3 length: 19 residues.

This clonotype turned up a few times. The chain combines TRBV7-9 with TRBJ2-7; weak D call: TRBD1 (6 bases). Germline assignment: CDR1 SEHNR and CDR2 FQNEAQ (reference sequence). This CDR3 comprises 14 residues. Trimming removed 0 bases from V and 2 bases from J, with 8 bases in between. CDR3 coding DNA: TGTGCCAGCAGCTTAGCAACAGGGACCTACGAGCAGTACTTC. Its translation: CASSLATGTYEQYF.

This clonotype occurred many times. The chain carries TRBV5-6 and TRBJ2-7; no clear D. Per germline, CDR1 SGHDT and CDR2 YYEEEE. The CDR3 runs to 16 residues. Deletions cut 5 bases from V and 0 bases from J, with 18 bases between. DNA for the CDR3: TGTGCCAGCAGGCAAGGTCCAGGCGACACCTCCTACGAGCAGTACGTC. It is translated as CASRQGPGDTSYEQYV.

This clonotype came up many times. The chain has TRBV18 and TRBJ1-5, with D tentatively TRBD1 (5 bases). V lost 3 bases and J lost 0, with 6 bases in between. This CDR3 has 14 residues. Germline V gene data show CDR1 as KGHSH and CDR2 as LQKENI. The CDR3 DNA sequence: TGTGCCAGCTCACCGGGGGATAGCAATCAGCCCCAGCATTTT. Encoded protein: CASSPGDSNQPQHF.

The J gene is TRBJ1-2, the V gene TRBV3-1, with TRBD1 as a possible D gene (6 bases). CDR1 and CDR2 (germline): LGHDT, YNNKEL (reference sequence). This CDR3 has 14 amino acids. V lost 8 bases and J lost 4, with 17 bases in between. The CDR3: CASHTGRGGYGYTF. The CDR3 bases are TGTGCCAGCCATACGGGACGAGGGGGCTATGGCTACACCTTC.

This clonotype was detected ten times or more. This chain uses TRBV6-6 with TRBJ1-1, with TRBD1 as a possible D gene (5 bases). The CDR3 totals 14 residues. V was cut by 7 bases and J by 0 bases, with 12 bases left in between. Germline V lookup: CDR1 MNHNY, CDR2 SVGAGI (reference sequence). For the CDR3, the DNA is TGTGCCAGCATCCGGACACCATTGAACACTGAAGCTTTCTTT. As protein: CASIRTPLNTEAFF.

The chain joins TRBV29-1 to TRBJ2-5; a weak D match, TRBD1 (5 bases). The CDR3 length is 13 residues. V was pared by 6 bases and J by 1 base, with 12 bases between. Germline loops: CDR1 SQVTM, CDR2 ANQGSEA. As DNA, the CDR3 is TGCAGCGTCCAGACAGACGCCCAAGAGACCCAGTACTTC. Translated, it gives CSVQTDAQETQYF.

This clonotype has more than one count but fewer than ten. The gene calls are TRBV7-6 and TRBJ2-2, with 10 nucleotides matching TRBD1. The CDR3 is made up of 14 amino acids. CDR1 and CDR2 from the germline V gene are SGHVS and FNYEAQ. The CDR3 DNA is TGTGTGACTGACAGGGGGCAATTGGACGGGGAGCTGTTTTTT. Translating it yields CVTDRGQLDGELFF.